A single sample is the source of the 2 T cell receptor beta chains below, sequenced in a study of blood T cell repertoires in COVID-19. Produced via immunoSEQ multiplex PCR; TCRdb's table is partial and in-frame only. The top ten clones hold 13% of a sample with around 160,000 clones, 80% to 90% of them seen once. The sample consisted of peripheral blood. Receptors originate from a man younger than 35 with COVID-19, enrolled during active disease.

The chain employs TRBV21-1 and TRBJ2-4; the table's D call, TRBD2, was not checked against the DNA. TRBV21-1 is a pseudogene. The CDR3 is 16 residues long. The DNA for the CDR3 is TGTGCTAGGGAGCCGGCGCAGGCACCCCCCAATAACATTCAGTACTTC. Protein sequence: CAREPAQAPPNNIQYF.

The J gene is TRBJ1-5, the V gene TRBV7-3; 7 nucleotides agree with TRBD1. Trimming at V came to 7 bases and at J to 3 bases, leaving 24 bases not matched to a gene. The V gene's germline CDR1 is SGHTA and CDR2 FQGTGA. CDR3 length: 20 amino acids. The CDR3 is CASTELEGAVGQSINQPQHF. The CDR3 DNA reads TGTGCCAGCACCGAACTAGAGGGGGCAGTGGGGCAGTCGATCAATCAGCCCCAGCATTTT.